Sequencing of this T cell receptor (beta chain) was carried out in a study of Ad26.COV2.S vaccination and SARS-CoV-2 variants. On the study more broadly: Intramuscularly, Ad26.COV2.S was given either once or twice, 56 days apart. Points from the study as a whole: The TCR breadth and depth analyses may have produced an underestimate of total T cell responses. Post-vaccination spike-specific CD8+ and CD4+ T cell responses reportedly had substantial breadth.

J was trimmed by 4 bases and V by 1 base; bases with no gene match: 2. This CDR3 has 15 amino acids. Per germline, CDR1 SEHNR and CDR2 FQNEAQ (reference sequence). Treatment described: around 19 received Ad26.COV2.S at low or high dose, single or two shots; roughly 5 received placebo; per-sample allocation not given. Each sample was drawn 63 days after the first injection (of vaccine or placebo). Expression of Wuhan-strain SARS-CoV-2 spike came from the Ad26 vector that formed the vaccine. As for this clone: Its target is not known.

Sequenced by immunoSEQ multiplex PCR; TCRdb stores in-frame clones only, minus some. The repertoire holds about 680,000 clones, with more than 80% as singletons. This clonotype was obtained from a person aged 18-65 years who received the Ad26.COV2.S COVID-19 vaccine or a placebo. The rearrangement joins TRBV7-9 to TRBJ1-2; 11 positions agree with TRBD1. The specimen comprised peripheral blood, sampled in a trial of Ad26.COV2.S vaccine versus placebo. CDR3 residues: CASSLGDRGIYGYTF. The CDR3, as DNA: TGTGCCAGCAGCTTAGGGGACAGGGGGATCTATGGCTACACCTTC.